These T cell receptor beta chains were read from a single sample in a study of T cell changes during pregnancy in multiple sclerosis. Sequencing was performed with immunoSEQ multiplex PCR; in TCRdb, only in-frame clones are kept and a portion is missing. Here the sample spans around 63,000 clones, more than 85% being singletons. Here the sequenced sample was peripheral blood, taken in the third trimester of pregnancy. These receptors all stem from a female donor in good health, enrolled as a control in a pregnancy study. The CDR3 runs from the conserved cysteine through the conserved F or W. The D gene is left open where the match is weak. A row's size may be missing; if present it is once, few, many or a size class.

TGTGCCAGCAGTGAAGCGCTAGAGTTCAATGAGCAGTTCTTC,CASSEALEFNEQFF,NA,NA,TRBV2,14,TRBJ2-1
TGTGCCAGCACCTATACAGGGGGAGAGCGCAATCAGCCCCAGCATTTT,CASTYTGGERNQPQHF,NA,TRBD1,TRBV28,16,TRBJ1-5
TGCGCCAGCAGCCTAGGGACAGGGCTCACAGATACGCAGTATTTT,CASSLGTGLTDTQYF,NA,TRBD1,TRBV5-1,15,TRBJ2-3
TGTGCCAGCAGCCCAGTGTCAACTATGGGCTACACCTTC,CASSPVSTMGYTF,NA,NA,TRBV5-4,13,TRBJ1-2
TGTGCCAGTAATCCCTCCGAGTTTAGCAATCAGCCCCAGCATTTT,CASNPSEFSNQPQHF,NA,NA,TRBV19,15,TRBJ1-5
TGTGCCAGCAGCTTAGAATGGCCGAACACCGGGGAGCTGTTTTTT,CASSLEWPNTGELFF,NA,NA,TRBV7-2,15,TRBJ2-2
TGTGCCAGCAGTGATTTGGATCGGGGCGCGGGGGGGGAGCTGTTTTTT,CASSDLDRGAGGELFF,NA,NA,TRBV25-1,16,TRBJ2-2
TGTGCCAGCAGCCAAGGGGGGACAGAATACGAGCAGTACTTC,CASSQGGTEYEQYF,NA,TRBD1,TRBV4-2,14,TRBJ2-7
TGTGCCAGCAGCGTGGACAGAAGCTATGGCTACACCTTC,CASSVDRSYGYTF,NA,NA,TRBV5-4,13,TRBJ1-2
TGCGCCAGCAGCCCAGGACTAGCGGATACCTACGAGCAGTACTTC,CASSPGLADTYEQYF,NA,TRBD2,TRBV5-1,15,TRBJ2-7
TGTGCCAGCTTACCAGGACAGGGGGCCAAAAACTCTGGAAACACCATATATTTT,CASLPGQGAKNSGNTIYF,NA,NA,TRBV21-1,18,TRBJ1-3
TGTGCCTGGAGTTTCCCCGGGGAGTCCTACGAGCAGTACTTC,CAWSFPGESYEQYF,NA,NA,TRBV30,14,TRBJ2-7
TGTGCCAGCAGTCGATACATTGCAACTAATGAAAAACTGTTTTTT,CASSRYIATNEKLFF,NA,NA,TRBV27,15,TRBJ1-4
TGTGCCAGTTTAACCGGGACAGGGCAACACAATCAGCCCCAGCATTTT,CASLTGTGQHNQPQHF,NA,TRBD1,TRBV19,16,TRBJ1-5
TGTGCCAGCAGCTTAGCGCCCCAAGCGGGGACAGATACGCAGTATTTT,CASSLAPQAGTDTQYF,NA,TRBD2,TRBV7-2,16,TRBJ2-3
TGTGCCAGCAGCTTGGAGGGGGGGTCCGGAAACACCATATATTTT,CASSLEGGSGNTIYF,once,NA,TRBV5-5,15,TRBJ1-3
TGTGCCAGCAGCCCTAAGGACAGTAATGAAAAACTGTTTTTT,CASSPKDSNEKLFF,NA,NA,TRBV7-9,14,TRBJ1-4
TGTGCCACCCGTCGGGGGGGCTACACCTTC,CATRRGGYTF,once,NA,TRBV6-5,10,TRBJ1-2
TGTGCCAGCAGCCCGGGGACAGGTGGTACAGATACGCAGTATTTT,CASSPGTGGTDTQYF,once,TRBD1,TRBV5-4,15,TRBJ2-3
TGTGCCAGCAGTTACTCGTTACGGGTCTCTTATGGCTACACCTTC,CASSYSLRVSYGYTF,NA,NA,TRBV6-5,15,TRBJ1-2
TGCGCCAGCAGGGTTGGGACAGCCCACAATCAGCCCCAGCATTTT,CASRVGTAHNQPQHF,NA,TRBD1,TRBV5-1,15,TRBJ1-5
TGTGCCAGCAGCCGGGACACCACATTACGCCACGAGCAGTACTTC,CASSRDTTLRHEQYF,once,NA,TRBV7-9,15,TRBJ2-7
TGTGCCAGCAGCTTATGGGCAGCAGGAGAGACCCAGTACTTC,CASSLWAAGETQYF,NA,NA,TRBV7-2,14,TRBJ2-5
TGTGCCAGCAGCCCACGGACAGGGGGCATCGGAGGCTACACCTTC,CASSPRTGGIGGYTF,NA,TRBD1,TRBV7-8,15,TRBJ1-2
TGTGCCAGCAGGTTAGCGGGATCCTACAATGAGCAGTTCTTC,CASRLAGSYNEQFF,NA,TRBD2,TRBV6-6,14,TRBJ2-1
TGTGCCAGCAGTTTAGGGGCCATCCTAGGGGAGCTGTTTTTT,CASSLGAILGELFF,NA,NA,TRBV7-9,14,TRBJ2-2
TGTGCCAGCAGTTACTTATCCCCCGGAGAAGGTGATACGCAGTATTTT,CASSYLSPGEGDTQYF,NA,NA,TRBV6-6,16,TRBJ2-3
TGTGCCAGCAGTTTTCAGGGGGGTCAGCCCCAGCATTTT,CASSFQGGQPQHF,NA,TRBD1,TRBV7-8,13,TRBJ1-5
TGTGCCAGCAGTGATCAGGCCTTAGGGGGCAGAAGCAATCAGCCCCAGCATTTT,CASSDQALGGRSNQPQHF,once,TRBD1,TRBV2,18,TRBJ1-5
TGTGCCTGGAGCGGGAAGCCCTATGGCTACACCTTC,CAWSGKPYGYTF,NA,NA,TRBV30,12,TRBJ1-2